This T cell receptor (beta chain) came from a study of blood T cells in healthy people across ages. This CDR3 spans 17 amino acids. Trimming took 0 bases from V and 5 from J; bases not matched to a gene: 10. Germline V lookup: CDR1 SEHNR, CDR2 FQNEAQ (reference sequence). The study, taken as a whole, reports: Donors of long life had a larger count of naive CD4+ cells and greater diversity than aged donors. Naive and antigen-experienced cells were not separated, limiting conclusive comparison. The donors' CMV status was not determined, possibly confounding changes in expanded clonotypes.

A remark on this clonotype: The antigen is unknown.

A J-beta primer mix and a sample-barcoded 5' primer were used in a second PCR of about 7 to 12 cycles. TCRdb called the 5' RACE reads again in MiXCR, with one record for every CDR3 protein. The profile shows about a million distinct CDR3 sequences, around 54% of them singletons. This rearrangement joins TRBV7-9 to TRBJ2-1, with 7 positions matching TRBD2. Source material: blood. This TCR was sampled from a woman aged 55-70 years in good health. The CDR3 region has the DNA TGTGCCAGCAGCTTAGCCTTAAGCGGGGCCTTCCACAATGAGCAGTTCTTC. Protein sequence: CASSLALSGAFHNEQFF.